This is a list of T cell receptor beta chains from one sample in a study of blood T cell repertoires in COVID-19. Only in-frame clones appear in the TCRdb table, and some are missing; sequencing was by immunoSEQ multiplex PCR. Among about 120,000 clones, 85% to 90% were seen once, and the ten largest hold approximately 10%. The sequencing sample was made of peripheral blood. These TCRs come from a man older than 75 with acute or convalescent COVID-19. Both conserved end residues are part of each CDR3. The order of the fields is CDR3 length, J gene, clone size, D gene, V gene, CDR3 protein, CDR3 DNA. D genes are given only for firm matches. Part of the rows lack a size; the others show once, few, many or a class for expanded clones.

length: 14; J: TRBJ2-7; size: NA; D: NA; V: TRBV5-1; CDR3: CASSLQGRDYEQYF; DNA: TGCGCCAGCAGCTTGCAGGGCAGGGACTACGAGCAGTACTTC
length: 14; J: TRBJ2-7; size: once; D: TRBD2; V: TRBV27; CDR3: CASSRLAGAGEQYF; DNA: TGTGCCAGCAGCCGACTAGCGGGAGCGGGGGAGCAGTACTTC
length: 11; J: TRBJ2-7; size: NA; D: NA; V: TRBV7-3; CDR3: CANRDSCEQYF; DNA: TGTGCCAACAGGGACTCCTGCGAGCAGTACTTC
length: 15; J: TRBJ1-6; size: NA; D: TRBD1; V: TRBV5-5; CDR3: CASSRDSSYNSPLHF; DNA: TGTGCCAGCAGCAGGGACAGCTCCTATAATTCACCCCTCCACTTT
length: 15; J: TRBJ2-5; size: NA; D: TRBD2; V: TRBV3-1/TRBV3-2; CDR3: CASSRRTSGTETQYF; DNA: TGTGCCAGCAGCCGGCGGACTAGCGGGACTGAGACCCAGTACTTC
length: 14; J: TRBJ2-2; size: NA; D: NA; V: TRBV18; CDR3: CASSPLTSTGELFF; DNA: TGTGCCAGCTCACCATTAACAAGTACCGGGGAGCTGTTTTTT
length: 14; J: TRBJ2-1; size: once; D: NA; V: TRBV6-4; CDR3: CASSEQGSSIEQFF; DNA: TGTGCCAGCAGTGAACAGGGAAGTTCGATTGAGCAGTTCTTC
length: 18; J: TRBJ2-3; size: NA; D: TRBD2; V: TRBV9; CDR3: CASSAGRGSGGDTDTQYF; DNA: TGTGCCAGCAGTGCAGGTCGGGGTAGCGGGGGAGACACAGATACGCAGTATTTT
length: 16; J: TRBJ2-7; size: NA; D: TRBD1; V: TRBV7-8; CDR3: CASSNRDRSSSYEQYF; DNA: TGTGCCAGCAGCAACCGGGACAGGAGTAGCTCCTACGAGCAGTACTTC
length: 15; J: TRBJ1-1; size: NA; D: NA; V: TRBV28; CDR3: CASSSGSQGRTEAFF; DNA: TGTGCCAGCAGTTCGGGTAGCCAGGGGCGGACTGAAGCTTTCTTT
length: 13; J: TRBJ1-1; size: NA; D: NA; V: TRBV5-1; CDR3: CASSLGGNTEAFF; DNA: TGCGCCAGCAGCCTCGGGGGTAACACTGAAGCTTTCTTT
length: 14; J: TRBJ1-5; size: once; D: NA; V: TRBV5-6; CDR3: CASSPRGKSQPQHF; DNA: TGTGCCAGCAGCCCCCGGGGGAAAAGTCAGCCCCAGCATTTT
length: 13; J: TRBJ1-4; size: NA; D: NA; V: TRBV6-5; CDR3: CASSRGANEKLFF; DNA: TGTGCCAGCAGCAGGGGAGCTAATGAAAAACTGTTTTTT
length: 14; J: TRBJ2-2; size: NA; D: NA; V: TRBV6-5; CDR3: CAGGSGTYTGELFF; DNA: TGTGCCGGAGGGAGTGGGACGTACACCGGGGAGCTGTTTTTT
length: 14; J: TRBJ1-1; size: few; D: NA; V: TRBV9; CDR3: CASSVRTIHTEAFF; DNA: TGTGCCAGCAGCGTCCGGACAATTCACACTGAAGCTTTCTTT
length: 17; J: TRBJ2-1; size: NA; D: NA; V: TRBV7-5; CDR3: CVRSLAVQGARYNEQFF; DNA: TGTGTCAGAAGCTTAGCCGTCCAGGGGGCGAGGTACAATGAGCAGTTCTTC